One and the same sample provided the 26 T cell receptor beta chains below, sequenced in a study of Tregs in tolerant kidney transplant recipients. Libraries were prepared by immunoSEQ multiplex PCR; TCRdb keeps only in-frame clonotypes and omits some of them. The sample consists of around 75,000 clones, about 89% of them appearing once. This specimen was CD4+ T cells from blood, taken before the transplant. The receptors derive from a human donor who received a combined kidney and bone marrow transplant.

This clone was seen a single time. The chain couples TRBV27 to TRBJ2-2; 13 bases match TRBD2. V lost 3 bases to trimming and J lost 4 bases; unmatched junction nucleotides: 8. The CDR3 has 18 residues. Germline lookup yields CDR1 MNHEY and CDR2 SMNVEV (reference sequence). The CDR3 DNA sequence: TGTGCCAGCAGTTTGCTGCCGGGACTAGCGGGGTCCACCGGGGAGCTGTTTTTT. It encodes CASSLLPGLAGSTGELFF.

This clone was observed a single time. This chain uses TRBV28 with TRBJ1-2, with 7 bases that match TRBD1. Germline CDR1 MDHEN, CDR2 SYDVKM. CDR3 size: 16 residues. The J segment lost 8 bases and the V segment lost 6 bases, leaving 18 bases of the junction unmatched. CDR3 DNA sequence: TGTGCCAGCAGCCTCAGGGGGTTTCCCTCTCTAGGGGGCTACACCTTC. Translating it yields CASSLRGFPSLGGYTF.

The chain couples TRBV9 to TRBJ2-3; TRBD1 matches 7 bases. Germline V gene sequence: CDR1 SGDLS, CDR2 YYNGEE. Germline trimming cut 4 bases from V and 1 base from J; bases unmatched to any gene: 6. CDR3 length: 15 amino acids. The CDR3 sequence: CASSTHRGGTDTQYF. In DNA, the CDR3 is TGTGCCAGCAGCACCCACAGGGGTGGCACAGATACGCAGTATTTT.

The table lists this clone with a count of one. The junction differs from germline at one of its ends, possibly a read error. V usage is TRBV7-7 and J usage is TRBJ2-3, with D uncertain. The CDR3 totals 16 residues. Germline V gives CDR1 SSHAT, CDR2 FNYEAQ (reference sequence). The CDR3 DNA reads as TGTGCTAGCAGCTACCGAGGTCGACCGGGCACAGATACGCAGTATTTT. Its protein is CASSYRGRPGTDTQYF.

The J gene is TRBJ2-6, the V gene TRBV5-1, with 9 positions matching TRBD1. The CDR3 length is 16 residues. Per the germline V gene, CDR1 is SGHRS and CDR2 is YFSETQ. Trimming cost V 4 bases and J 4 bases; bases outside gene matches: 6. This CDR3 reads CASSVGQGTGANVLTF. CDR3 DNA sequence: TGCGCCAGCAGCGTCGGACAGGGGACCGGGGCCAACGTCCTGACTTTC.

The chain recombines TRBV7-9 with TRBJ2-1; TRBD2 matches 8 bases. This CDR3 contains 16 residues. J was trimmed by 5 bases and V by 5 bases; bases with no gene match: 11. From germline, CDR1 is SEHNR and CDR2 FQNEAQ (reference sequence). The CDR3 protein is CASSPRGAGDHNEQFF. CDR3 DNA: TGTGCCAGCAGCCCGAGGGGAGCGGGAGACCACAATGAGCAGTTCTTC.

The chain is built from TRBV15 and TRBJ2-1; tentative D call: TRBD2 (6 bases). Trimming stripped 0 bases from V and 0 bases from J, with 9 bases between. Germline CDR1 is LNHNV and CDR2 is YYDKDF (reference sequence). The CDR3 spans 16 residues. The CDR3 DNA reads as TGTGCCACCAGCAGAGATGCGGGAAGCTCCTACAATGAGCAGTTCTTC. Translating gives CATSRDAGSSYNEQFF.

This chain links TRBV25-1 with TRBJ1-1; 10 positions agree with TRBD1. The CDR3 has 18 amino acids. J gave up 3 bases and V 3 bases, and 13 bases lay outside the gene matches. CDR1 is MGHDK and CDR2 is SYGVNS in the germline V gene. The DNA for the CDR3 is TGTGCCAGCAGTGAGCACGACAGGGGGCGAGGAGGGGACACTGAAGCTTTCTTT. Encoded protein: CASSEHDRGRGGDTEAFF.

V gene TRBV15 combines with J gene TRBJ1-4, with 9 bases matching TRBD1. CDR3 length equals 14 residues. The germline V gene has CDR1 LNHNV and CDR2 YYDKDF (reference sequence). After removal of 5 bases from V and 5 bases from J, the junction contained 3 bases not matched to a gene. The CDR3 DNA reads TGTGCCACCAGCCCGGGACAGGGAAATGAAAAACTGTTTTTT. Encoded protein: CATSPGQGNEKLFF. Full variable domain (rest looked up from reference TRBV15 and TRBJ1-4): DAMVIQNPRYQVTQFGKPVTLSCSQTLNHNVMYWYQQKSSQAPKLLFHYYDKDFNNEADTPDNFQSRRPNTSFCFLDIRSPGLGDTAMYLCATSPGQGNEKLFFGSGTQLSVL.

The chain employs TRBV29-1 and TRBJ2-2, with 11 bases identical to TRBD1. The CDR3 consists of 14 residues. J lost 8 bases, V lost 6 bases, and 8 bases had no gene match. Germline CDR1 is SQVTM and CDR2 is ANQGSEA. The CDR3 loop is CSVLGQGAVGELFF. CDR3 DNA: TGCAGCGTCCTAGGACAGGGGGCGGTAGGGGAGCTGTTTTTT.

The rearrangement links TRBV14 to TRBJ2-5; TRBD1 might be the D (6 bases). Germline-derived CDR1 and CDR2 are SGHDN and FVKESK. The CDR3 is 17 residues long. V gave up 1 base and J gave up 4 bases, with 19 bases separating them. CDR3 DNA sequence: TGTGCCAGCAGCCAAGGCGCCAGGGGACCACAGGGAGAGACCCAGTACTTC. This sequence encodes CASSQGARGPQGETQYF.

This chain uses TRBV7-2 with TRBJ2-7; D uncertain. Trimming left V 1 base short and J 5 bases short, with 12 bases between. Germline V CDR1 and CDR2: SGHTA, FQGNSA. The CDR3 spans 14 residues. CDR3 DNA sequence: TGTGCCAGCAGCTTAGATCTCCCAGATAACGAGCAGTACTTC. It codes for CASSLDLPDNEQYF. Drawing the rest from reference TRBV7-2 and TRBJ2-7, the complete variable domain is GAGVSQSPSNKVTEKGKDVELRCDPISGHTALYWYRQSLGQGLEFLIYFQGNSAPDKSGLPSDRFSAERTGGSVSTLTIQRTQQEDSAVYLCASSLDLPDNEQYFGPGTRLTVT.

This rearrangement joins TRBV5-6 to TRBJ2-7; D may be TRBD1 (5 bases). The CDR3 is 14 amino acids. Trimming removed 0 bases from V and 4 bases from J, with 11 bases in between. The V gene's germline CDR1 is SGHDT and CDR2 YYEEEE. CDR3 sequence reads: CASSLGGTGYEQYF. CDR3 DNA sequence: TGTGCCAGCAGCTTGGGGGGCACAGGTTACGAGCAGTACTTC.

The chain couples TRBV4-1 to TRBJ1-1, with D uncertain. Trimming left V 4 bases short and J 1 base short, with 10 bases between. The CDR3 consists of 14 residues. CDR1 MGHRA and CDR2 YSYEKL come from the germline V gene. CDR3 nucleotide sequence: TGCGCCAGCAGCCTCGGACTGGCGAACACTGAAGCTTTCTTT. Translating gives CASSLGLANTEAFF.

The V and J genes are TRBV20-1 and TRBJ2-7, with no clear D. V was trimmed by 4 bases and J by 10 bases, leaving 14 bases between them. The CDR3 is 11 residues long. The germline gives CDR1 DFQATT, CDR2 SNEGSKA (reference sequence). CDR3 sequence (DNA): TGCAGTGCTACCTACATCGAACTACAGTACTTC. It is translated as CSATYIELQYF.

The gene calls are TRBV7-2 and TRBJ2-7, with 13 positions matching TRBD2. The V gene's germline CDR1 is SGHTA and CDR2 FQGNSA. V lost 5 bases to trimming and J lost 7 bases; unmatched junction nucleotides: 2. The CDR3 has 13 amino acids. The CDR3 reads CASSPGLAGEQYF. As DNA, the CDR3 is TGTGCCAGCAGCCCGGGACTAGCGGGAGAGCAGTACTTC.

V usage is TRBV25-1 and J usage is TRBJ2-5; TRBD2 is a possible D gene (5 bases). This CDR3 has 16 residues. The V end lost 1 base, the J end lost 2 bases, and 14 bases lay between the germline ends. Germline CDR1 reads MGHDK; CDR2 reads SYGVNS. The CDR3 region is CASSEFLGVGQETQYF. For the CDR3, the DNA is TGTGCCAGCAGTGAATTCCTGGGAGTTGGGCAAGAGACCCAGTACTTC.

This sequence joins TRBV27 and TRBJ1-5, with D uncertain. Trimming took 9 bases from V and 3 from J, leaving 18 bases between them. The CDR3 has 15 residues. From germline, CDR1 is MNHEY and CDR2 SMNVEV (reference sequence). As DNA, the CDR3 is TGTGCCAGTTCCCACTCAGGAGGGAACAATCAGCCCCAGCATTTT. This translates into CASSHSGGNNQPQHF.

The genes are TRBV27 and TRBJ1-2, with D perhaps matching TRBD1 (5 bases). CDR1 and CDR2 (germline): MNHEY, SMNVEV (reference sequence). The CDR3 loop spans 15 amino acids. The V and J ends lost 2 bases and 5 bases respectively, with 15 bases between them. The CDR3 nucleotides are TGTGCCAGCAGTTTACTGGGGGGACCTGGATATGGCTACACCTTC. Translating gives CASSLLGGPGYGYTF.

V and J are TRBV10-3 and TRBJ2-2; 8 bases are shared with TRBD2. In germline, CDR1 is ENHRY, CDR2 SYGVKD. The CDR3 is 17 amino acids. V gave up 4 bases and J gave up 1 base; unmatched junction bases: 8. For the CDR3, the DNA is TGTGCCATCAGTGCCCGGGGGGGACTTGGGAACACCGGGGAGCTGTTTTTT. The encoded protein is CAISARGGLGNTGELFF.

V is TRBV6-1 and J is TRBJ2-3, with a tentative D call TRBD1 (5 bases). Between the trimmed V and J ends, which lost 6 bases and 3 bases, there was a span of 7 bases. Germline CDR1 reads MNHNS; CDR2 reads SASEGT. CDR3 size: 12 residues. The CDR3 sequence: CASSAGTDTQYF. In DNA form, the CDR3 reads TGTGCCAGCAGCGCAGGGACAGATACGCAGTATTTT.

V gene TRBV30 combines with J gene TRBJ2-7; TRBD2 matches 9 bases. J was trimmed by 4 bases and V by 1 base; bases with no gene match: 5. Germline V lookup: CDR1 GTSNPN, CDR2 SVGIG (reference sequence). This CDR3 comprises 14 residues. This chain's CDR3 is CAWSGLAGRYEQYF. CDR3 coding DNA: TGTGCCTGGAGTGGGCTAGCGGGAAGGTACGAGCAGTACTTC.

V and J are TRBV6-6 and TRBJ1-2; D ambiguous. V lost 8 bases to trimming and J lost 8 bases, with 12 bases between them. The CDR3 is 11 residues long. Germline CDR1 reads MNHNY; CDR2 reads SVGAGI (reference sequence). DNA of the CDR3: TGTGCCAGCCGCCGGGAGGCCGGCTACACCTTC. It specifies CASRREAGYTF.

This clone has a single count. The chain employs TRBV2 and TRBJ2-7; D uncertain. Germline V CDR1 and CDR2: SNHLY, FYNNEI. The CDR3 runs to 16 residues. The ends were cut back, 1 base at V and 3 bases at J, with 16 bases in the middle. The CDR3 sequence: CASSEGAVAIGYEQYF. Here the CDR3 DNA reads TGTGCCAGCAGTGAAGGTGCCGTAGCTATCGGCTACGAGCAGTACTTC.

The chain carries TRBV30 and TRBJ2-1; TRBD2 matches 9 bases. J was trimmed by 7 bases and V by 0 bases; bases with no gene match: 7. Per germline, CDR1 GTSNPN and CDR2 SVGIG (reference sequence). The CDR3 is 15 residues long. The chain's CDR3 is CAWSVLAGVGNEQFF. The CDR3 DNA is TGTGCCTGGAGTGTATTAGCGGGAGTCGGTAATGAGCAGTTCTTC.

This clone was seen once. CDR3 nucleotides: TGCGCCAGCAGTTCCGGACAGGGGGCATCCTACGAGCAGTACTTC. This encodes CASSSGQGASYEQYF. The chain links TRBV5-1 to TRBJ2-7; 11 bases fit TRBD1. The CDR3 sequence is 15 residues long. V trimming: 5 bases; J trimming: 1 base; junction bases outside the gene matches: 5. Germline V gene lookup returns CDR1 SGHRS and CDR2 YFSETQ.